This T cell receptor beta chain was recorded in a study of T cells after yellow fever vaccination. This clonotype occurred many times. TCRdb re-analysed the 5' RACE reads in MiXCR, keeping a single row per CDR3 protein. The table has some 260,000 distinct CDR3 sequences, 5.2% seen once. The ends were cut back, 0 bases at V and 2 bases at J, with 6 bases in the middle. The CDR3 has 14 residues. The germline V gene encodes CDR1 SGHTA and CDR2 FQGNSA. The starting material was CD4+ T cells sorted from PBMCs, obtained on the day of the yellow fever booster vaccination. The TCR sequence derives from a man between 18 and 35 years old who received the YFV17D yellow fever vaccine. The V gene is TRBV7-2, the J gene TRBJ2-3; unclear D gene. The CDR3 loop reads CASSLAEYTDTQYF. The CDR3, as DNA: TGTGCCAGCAGCTTAGCGGAATACACAGATACGCAGTATTTT.